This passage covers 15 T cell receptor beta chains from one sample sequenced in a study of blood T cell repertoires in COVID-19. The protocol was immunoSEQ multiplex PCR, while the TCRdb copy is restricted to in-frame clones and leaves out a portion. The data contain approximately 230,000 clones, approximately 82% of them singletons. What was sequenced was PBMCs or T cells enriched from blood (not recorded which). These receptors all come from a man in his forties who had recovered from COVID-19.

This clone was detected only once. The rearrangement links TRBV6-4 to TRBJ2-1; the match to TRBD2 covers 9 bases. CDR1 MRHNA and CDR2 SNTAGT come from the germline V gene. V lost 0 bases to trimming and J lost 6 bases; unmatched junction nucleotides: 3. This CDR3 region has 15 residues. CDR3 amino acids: CASSDSGGGANEQFF. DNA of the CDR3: TGTGCCAGCAGTGACTCGGGCGGGGGGGCCAATGAGCAGTTCTTC.

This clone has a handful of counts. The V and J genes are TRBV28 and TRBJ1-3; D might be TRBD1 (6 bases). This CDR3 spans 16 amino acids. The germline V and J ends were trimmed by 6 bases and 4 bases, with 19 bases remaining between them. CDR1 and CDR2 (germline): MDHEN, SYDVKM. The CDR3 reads CASSLPQGYSGNTIYF. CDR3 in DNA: TGTGCCAGCAGCCTTCCACAGGGTTATTCCGGAAACACCATATATTTT.

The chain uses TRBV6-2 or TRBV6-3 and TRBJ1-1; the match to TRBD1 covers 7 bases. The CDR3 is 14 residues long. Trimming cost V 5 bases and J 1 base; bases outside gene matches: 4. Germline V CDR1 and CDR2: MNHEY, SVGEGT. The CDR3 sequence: CASSPRQGNTEAFF. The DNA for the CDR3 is TGTGCCAGCAGTCCCCGACAGGGGAACACTGAAGCTTTCTTT.

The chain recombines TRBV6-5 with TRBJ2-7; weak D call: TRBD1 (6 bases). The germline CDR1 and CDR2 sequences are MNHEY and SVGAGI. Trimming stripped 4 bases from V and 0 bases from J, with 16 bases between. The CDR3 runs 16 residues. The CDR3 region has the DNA TGTGCCAGCAGTTCCGACAGGCTACGGCTCTCCTACGAGCAGTACTTC. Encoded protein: CASSSDRLRLSYEQYF.

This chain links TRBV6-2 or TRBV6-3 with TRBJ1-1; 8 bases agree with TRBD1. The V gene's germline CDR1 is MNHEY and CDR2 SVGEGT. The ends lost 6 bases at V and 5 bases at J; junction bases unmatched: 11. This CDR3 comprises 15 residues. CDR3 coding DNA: TGTGCCAGCAGCGCGGGACAGGCCCATGGTACTGAAGCTTTCTTT. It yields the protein CASSAGQAHGTEAFF.

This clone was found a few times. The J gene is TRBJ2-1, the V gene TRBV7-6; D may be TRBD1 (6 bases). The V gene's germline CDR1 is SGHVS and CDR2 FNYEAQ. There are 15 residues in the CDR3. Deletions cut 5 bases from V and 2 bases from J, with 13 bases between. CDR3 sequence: CASSLVGDTYNEQFF. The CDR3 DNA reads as TGTGCCAGCAGCCTCGTCGGGGACACCTACAATGAGCAGTTCTTC.

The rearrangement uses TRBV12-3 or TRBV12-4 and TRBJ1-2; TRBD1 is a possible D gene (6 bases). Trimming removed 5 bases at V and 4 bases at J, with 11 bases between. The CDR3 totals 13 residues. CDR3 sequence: CASSLDRGYGYTF. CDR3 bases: TGTGCCAGCAGTCTGGACAGAGGCTATGGCTACACCTTC.

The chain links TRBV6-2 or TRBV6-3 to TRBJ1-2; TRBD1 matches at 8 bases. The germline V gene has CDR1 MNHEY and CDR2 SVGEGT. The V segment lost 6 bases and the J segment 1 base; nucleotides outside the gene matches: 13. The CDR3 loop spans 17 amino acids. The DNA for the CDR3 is TGTGCCAGCAGCAACCGGGACAGGTCACCCCGTAACTATGGCTACACCTTC. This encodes CASSNRDRSPRNYGYTF.

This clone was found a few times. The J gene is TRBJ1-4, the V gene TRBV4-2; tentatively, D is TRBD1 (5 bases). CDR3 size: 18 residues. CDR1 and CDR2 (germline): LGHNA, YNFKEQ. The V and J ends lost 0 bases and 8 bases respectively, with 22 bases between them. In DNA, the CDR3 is TGTGCCAGCAGCCAAGATGGGCGTAGTACCTCGGAGGGGGAAAAACTGTTTTTT. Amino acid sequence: CASSQDGRSTSEGEKLFF.

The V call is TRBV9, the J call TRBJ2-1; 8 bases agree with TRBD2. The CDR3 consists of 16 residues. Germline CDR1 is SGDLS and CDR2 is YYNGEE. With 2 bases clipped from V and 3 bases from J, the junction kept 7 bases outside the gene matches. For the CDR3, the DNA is TGTGCCAGCAGCGTCACCGGCGGGAGGAGCTACAATGAGCAGTTCTTC. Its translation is CASSVTGGRSYNEQFF.

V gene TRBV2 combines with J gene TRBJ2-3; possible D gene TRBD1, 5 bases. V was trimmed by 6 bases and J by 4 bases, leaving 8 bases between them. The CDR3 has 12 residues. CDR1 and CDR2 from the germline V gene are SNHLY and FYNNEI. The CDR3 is CASRRQSDTQYF. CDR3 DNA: TGTGCCAGCAGAAGACAGTCAGATACGCAGTATTTT.

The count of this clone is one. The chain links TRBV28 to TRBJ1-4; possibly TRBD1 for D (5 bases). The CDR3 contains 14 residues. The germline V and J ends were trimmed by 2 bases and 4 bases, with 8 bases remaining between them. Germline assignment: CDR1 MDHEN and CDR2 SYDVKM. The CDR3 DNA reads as TGTGCCAGCAGTTTACGACAGAGTAATGAAAAACTGTTTTTT. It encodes CASSLRQSNEKLFF.

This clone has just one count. For the CDR3, the DNA is TGTGCCAGCTACAGGGGGCGAGAGACTGAAGCTTTCTTT. Amino acids: CASYRGRETEAFF. The V and J genes are TRBV28 and TRBJ1-1; 9 bases are a match to TRBD1. From germline, CDR1 is MDHEN and CDR2 SYDVKM. The length of the CDR3 is 13 residues. Losses at the gene ends were 8 bases for V and 5 bases for J; bases not matched to a gene: 6.

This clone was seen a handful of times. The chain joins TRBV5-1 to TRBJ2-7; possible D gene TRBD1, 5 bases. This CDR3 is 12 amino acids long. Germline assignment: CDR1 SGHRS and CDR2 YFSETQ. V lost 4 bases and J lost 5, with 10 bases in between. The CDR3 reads CASSSDSHEQYF. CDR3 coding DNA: TGCGCCAGCAGCAGCGACAGCCACGAGCAGTACTTC.

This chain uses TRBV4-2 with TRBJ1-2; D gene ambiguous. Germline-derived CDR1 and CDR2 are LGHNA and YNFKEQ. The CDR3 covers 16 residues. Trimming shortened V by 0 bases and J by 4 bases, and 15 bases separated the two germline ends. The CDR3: CASSQEEGGEFYGYTF. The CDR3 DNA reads TGTGCCAGCAGCCAAGAAGAGGGCGGGGAATTCTATGGCTACACCTTC.